There are a few counts of the clone carrying this TCR beta chain. Antigen unknown. RNA transcripts gave rise to amplified TCR beta CDR3 regions. When the TCR CDR3 underwent first-round RT-PCR, the HTBI primer set was used. TCRdb redid the calling of the multiplex PCR reads with MiXCR, one entry per CDR3 protein. The sample consists of about 350,000 distinct CDR3 sequences, 11% to 15% of them appearing once. These data originate in a study of T cells in Graves' hyperthyroidism and ophthalmopathy. In patients aged 18 to 65, hyperthyroidism was newly diagnosed, with duration under 2 months. PBMCs were collected from a 10 ml volume of fresh peripheral blood. Deletions cut 8 bases from V and 6 bases from J, with 16 bases between. The CDR3 is 14 residues long. Germline V gene data show CDR1 as SEHNR and CDR2 as FQNEAQ (reference sequence). General study results and limits: Model predictions of ophthalmopathy came a median approximately seven months before onset. In the blood, most expanded thyroid clonotypes above 0.001 appeared as well.

V usage is TRBV7-9 and J usage is TRBJ2-2; D is perhaps TRBD2 (5 bases). This receptor was obtained from a woman under 40 with Graves' hyperthyroidism. The sample consisted of blood. CDR3 DNA: TGTGCCAGCTTCTTCGCGGGCGGCCCCGGGGAGCTGTTTTTT. It is translated as CASFFAGGPGELFF.